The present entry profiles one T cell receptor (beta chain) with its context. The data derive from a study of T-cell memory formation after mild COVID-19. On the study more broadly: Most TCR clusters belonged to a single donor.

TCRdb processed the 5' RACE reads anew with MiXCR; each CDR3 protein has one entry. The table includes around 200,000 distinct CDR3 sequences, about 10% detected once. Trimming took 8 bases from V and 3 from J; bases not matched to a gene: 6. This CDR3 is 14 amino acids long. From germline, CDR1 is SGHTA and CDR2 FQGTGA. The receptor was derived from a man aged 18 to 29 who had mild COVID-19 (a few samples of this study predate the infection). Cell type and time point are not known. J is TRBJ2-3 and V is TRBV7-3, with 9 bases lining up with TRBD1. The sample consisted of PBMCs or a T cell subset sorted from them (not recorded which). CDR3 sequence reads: CASRQDRGTDTQYF. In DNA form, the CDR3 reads TGTGCCAGCCGACAGGACAGGGGAACAGATACGCAGTATTTT.